A single count supports the clone carrying this T cell receptor (beta chain). As processed by the authors: From reference gene primer amplification, estimates of nucleated cell counts were derived. Some clones are missing from TCRdb's copy, which holds only in-frame ones; the method was immunoSEQ multiplex PCR. That table furnishes V, J and clone size, whereas the DNA furnished D and trimming. The table includes 80,000 to 95,000 clones, roughly 87% detected once. The data belong to a study of blood T cell repertoires in COVID-19. Across the whole study: Samples came from the United States, Italy and Spain, spanning acute and convalescent COVID-19. T cells, B-cell-depleted T cells, or PBMCs provided the cDNA or gDNA that served as material.

Trimming pared 10 bases from V and 0 bases from J, leaving 12 bases between. The germline CDR1 and CDR2 sequences are LNHDA and SQIVND (reference sequence). The CDR3 is 13 amino acids. The chain has TRBV19 and TRBJ1-1, with D unresolved. Sequenced: peripheral blood. This receptor was obtained from a woman aged 45-65 years with active or convalescent COVID-19. The CDR3 coding sequence is TGTGCCACCTCTGGGCAAATGAACACTGAAGCTTTCTTT. Translating gives CATSGQMNTEAFF.